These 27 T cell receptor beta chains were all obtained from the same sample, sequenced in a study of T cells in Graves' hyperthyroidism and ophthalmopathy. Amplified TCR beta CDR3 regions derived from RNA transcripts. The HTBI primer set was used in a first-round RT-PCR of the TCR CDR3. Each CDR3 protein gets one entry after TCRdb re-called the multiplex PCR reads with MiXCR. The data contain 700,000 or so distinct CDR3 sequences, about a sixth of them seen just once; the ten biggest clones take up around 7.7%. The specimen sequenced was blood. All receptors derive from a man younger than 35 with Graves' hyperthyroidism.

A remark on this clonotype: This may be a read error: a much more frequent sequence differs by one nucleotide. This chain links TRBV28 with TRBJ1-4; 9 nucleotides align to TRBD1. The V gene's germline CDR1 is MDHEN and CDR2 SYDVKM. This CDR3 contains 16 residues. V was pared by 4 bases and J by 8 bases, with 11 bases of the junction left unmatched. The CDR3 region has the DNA TGTGCCAGCAGTTCTCATCGGACAGGGGCAGGAGAAAAACTGTTTTTT. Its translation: CASSSHRTGAGEKLFF.

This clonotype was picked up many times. Written as DNA, the CDR3 is TGTGCCAGCAGTGATATGGGGGGTAGAAATGAAAAACTGTTTTTT. As protein: CASSDMGGRNEKLFF. V gene TRBV2 combines with J gene TRBJ1-4, with D tentatively TRBD1 (5 bases). The CDR3 is 15 residues long. Germline CDR1 reads SNHLY; CDR2 reads FYNNEI. The germline V and J ends were trimmed by 3 bases and 5 bases, with 13 bases remaining between them.

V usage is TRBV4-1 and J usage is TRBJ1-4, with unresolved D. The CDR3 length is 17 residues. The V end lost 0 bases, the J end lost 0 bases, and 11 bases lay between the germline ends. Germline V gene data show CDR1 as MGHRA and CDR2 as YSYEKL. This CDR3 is CASSQDLIQATNEKLFF. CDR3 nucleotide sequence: TGCGCCAGCAGCCAAGATTTAATCCAGGCAACTAATGAAAAACTGTTTTTT.

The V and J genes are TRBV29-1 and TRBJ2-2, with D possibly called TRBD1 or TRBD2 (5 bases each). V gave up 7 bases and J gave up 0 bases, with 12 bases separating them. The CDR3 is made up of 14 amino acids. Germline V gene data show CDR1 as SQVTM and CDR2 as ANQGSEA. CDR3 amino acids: CSAVGRTNTGELFF. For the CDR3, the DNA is TGCAGCGCTGTGGGACGGACGAACACCGGGGAGCTGTTTTTT.

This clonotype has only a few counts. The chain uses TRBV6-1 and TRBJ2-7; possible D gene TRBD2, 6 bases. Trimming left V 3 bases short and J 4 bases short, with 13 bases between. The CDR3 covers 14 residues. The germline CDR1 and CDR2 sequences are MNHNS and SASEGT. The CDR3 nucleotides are TGTGCCAGCAGTGAGACGGCGCGGGGTTACGAGCAGTACTTC. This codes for CASSETARGYEQYF.

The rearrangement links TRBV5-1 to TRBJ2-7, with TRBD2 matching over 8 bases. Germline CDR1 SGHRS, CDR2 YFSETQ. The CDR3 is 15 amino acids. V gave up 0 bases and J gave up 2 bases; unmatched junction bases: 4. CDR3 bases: TGCGCCAGCAGCTTGGGGGCGGGAGGCGCCTACGAGCAGTACTTC. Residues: CASSLGAGGAYEQYF.

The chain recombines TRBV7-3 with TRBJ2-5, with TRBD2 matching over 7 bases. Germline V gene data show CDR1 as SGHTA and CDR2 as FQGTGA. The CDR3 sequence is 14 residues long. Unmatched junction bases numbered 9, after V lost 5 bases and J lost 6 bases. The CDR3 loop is CASSPLGGSKTQYF. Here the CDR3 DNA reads TGTGCCAGCAGCCCCCTTGGCGGGAGCAAGACCCAGTACTTC.

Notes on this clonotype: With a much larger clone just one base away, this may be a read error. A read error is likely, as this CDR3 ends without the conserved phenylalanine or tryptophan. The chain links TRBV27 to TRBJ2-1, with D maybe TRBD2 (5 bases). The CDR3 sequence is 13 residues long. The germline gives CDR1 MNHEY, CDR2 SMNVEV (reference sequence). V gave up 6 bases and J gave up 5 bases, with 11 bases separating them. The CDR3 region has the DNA TGTGCCAGCAGCTCCGTCGGGGACAATGAGCAGTTCCTC. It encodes CASSSVGDNEQFL.

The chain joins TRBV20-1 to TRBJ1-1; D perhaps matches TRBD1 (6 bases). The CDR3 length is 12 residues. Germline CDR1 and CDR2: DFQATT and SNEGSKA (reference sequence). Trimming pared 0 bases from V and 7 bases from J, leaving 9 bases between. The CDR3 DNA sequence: TGCAGTGCTAGAGAAGGGGGAAATGAAGCTTTCTTT. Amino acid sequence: CSAREGGNEAFF.

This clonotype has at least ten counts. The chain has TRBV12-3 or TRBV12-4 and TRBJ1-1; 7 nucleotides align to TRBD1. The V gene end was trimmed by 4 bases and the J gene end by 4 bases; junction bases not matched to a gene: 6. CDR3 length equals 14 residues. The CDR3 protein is CASSYEGAGTEAFF. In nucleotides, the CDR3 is TGTGCCAGCAGTTACGAGGGGGCTGGCACTGAAGCTTTCTTT.

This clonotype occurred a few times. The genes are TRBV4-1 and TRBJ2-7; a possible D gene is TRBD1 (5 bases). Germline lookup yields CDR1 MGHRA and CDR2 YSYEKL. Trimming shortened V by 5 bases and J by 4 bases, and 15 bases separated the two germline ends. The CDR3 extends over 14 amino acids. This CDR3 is CASSGTLGEYEQYF. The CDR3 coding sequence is TGCGCCAGCAGCGGCACCCTAGGGGAATACGAGCAGTACTTC.

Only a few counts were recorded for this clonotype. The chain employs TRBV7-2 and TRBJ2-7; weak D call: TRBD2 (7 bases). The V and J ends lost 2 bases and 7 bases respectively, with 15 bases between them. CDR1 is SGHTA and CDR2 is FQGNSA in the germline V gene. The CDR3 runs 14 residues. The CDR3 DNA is TGTGCCAGCAGCTTAAACCGCCGGGGGGCTGAGCAGTACTTC. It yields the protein CASSLNRRGAEQYF.

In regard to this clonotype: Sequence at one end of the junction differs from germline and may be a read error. CDR3 DNA: TGTGCCGGCAGCCGCCAGGGGAAACGTGGCTACACCTTC. Amino acid sequence: CAGSRQGKRGYTF. This chain links TRBV2 with TRBJ1-2; TRBD1 might be the D (6 bases). The germline gives CDR1 SNHLY, CDR2 FYNNEI. The CDR3 contains 13 residues.

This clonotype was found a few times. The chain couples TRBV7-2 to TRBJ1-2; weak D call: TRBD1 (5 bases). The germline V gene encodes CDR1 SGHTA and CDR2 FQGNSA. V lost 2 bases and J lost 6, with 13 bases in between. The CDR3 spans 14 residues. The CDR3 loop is CASSLKAQGDGYTF. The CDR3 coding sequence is TGTGCCAGCAGCTTAAAGGCCCAGGGAGATGGCTACACCTTC.

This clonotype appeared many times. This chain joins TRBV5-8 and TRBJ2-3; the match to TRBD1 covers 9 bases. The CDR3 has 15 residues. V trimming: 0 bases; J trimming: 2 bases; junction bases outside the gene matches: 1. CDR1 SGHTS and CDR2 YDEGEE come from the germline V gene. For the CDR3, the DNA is TGTGCCAGCAGCTTGGACAGGGGGCACACAGATACGCAGTATTTT. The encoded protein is CASSLDRGHTDTQYF. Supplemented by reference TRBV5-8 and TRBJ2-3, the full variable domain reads EAGVTQSPTHLIKTRGQQATLRCSPISGHTSVYWYQQALGLGLQFLLWYDEGEERNRGNFPPRFSGRQFPNYSSELNVNALELEDSALYLCASSLDRGHTDTQYFGPGTRLTVL.

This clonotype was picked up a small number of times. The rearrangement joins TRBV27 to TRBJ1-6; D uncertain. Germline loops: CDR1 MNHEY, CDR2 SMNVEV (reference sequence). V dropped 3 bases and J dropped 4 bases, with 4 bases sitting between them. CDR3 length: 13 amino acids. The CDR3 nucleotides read TGTGCCAGCAGTTTCCAATATAATTCACCCCTCCACTTT. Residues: CASSFQYNSPLHF.

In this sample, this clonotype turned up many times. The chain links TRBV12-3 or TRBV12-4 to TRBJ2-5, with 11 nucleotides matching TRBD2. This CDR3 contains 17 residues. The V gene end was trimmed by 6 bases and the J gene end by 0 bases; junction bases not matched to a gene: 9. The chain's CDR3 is CASSLSGRGSNQETQYF. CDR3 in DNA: TGTGCCAGCAGCCTTAGCGGGAGGGGTTCTAACCAAGAGACCCAGTACTTC.

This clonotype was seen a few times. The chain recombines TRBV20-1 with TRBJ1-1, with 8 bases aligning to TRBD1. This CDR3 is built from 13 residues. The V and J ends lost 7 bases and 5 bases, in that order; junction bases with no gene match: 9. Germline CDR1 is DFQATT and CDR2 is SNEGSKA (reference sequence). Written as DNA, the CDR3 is TGCAGTGTCAGGGGGCAGGGGGGGACTGAAGCTTTCTTT. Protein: CSVRGQGGTEAFF.

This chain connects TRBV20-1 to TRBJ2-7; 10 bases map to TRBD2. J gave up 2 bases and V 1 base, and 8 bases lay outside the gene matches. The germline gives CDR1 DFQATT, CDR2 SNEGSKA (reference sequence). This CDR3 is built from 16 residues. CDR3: CSARATTSGLPYEQYF. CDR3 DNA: TGCAGTGCTAGAGCTACGACTAGCGGGTTGCCCTACGAGCAGTACTTC.

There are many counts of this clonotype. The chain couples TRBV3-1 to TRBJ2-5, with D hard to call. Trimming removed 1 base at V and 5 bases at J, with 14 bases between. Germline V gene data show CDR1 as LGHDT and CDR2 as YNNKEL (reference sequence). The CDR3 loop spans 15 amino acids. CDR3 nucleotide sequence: TGTGCCAGCAGCCAAGCGGCGATTCTCCGGGAGACCCAGTACTTC. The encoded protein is CASSQAAILRETQYF.

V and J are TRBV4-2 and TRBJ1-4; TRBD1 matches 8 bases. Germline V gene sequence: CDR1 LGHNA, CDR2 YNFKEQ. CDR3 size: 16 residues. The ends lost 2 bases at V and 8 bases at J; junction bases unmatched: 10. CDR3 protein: CASSQHGAGGAEKLFF. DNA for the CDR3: TGTGCCAGCAGCCAACACGGGGCAGGGGGCGCCGAAAAACTGTTTTTT.

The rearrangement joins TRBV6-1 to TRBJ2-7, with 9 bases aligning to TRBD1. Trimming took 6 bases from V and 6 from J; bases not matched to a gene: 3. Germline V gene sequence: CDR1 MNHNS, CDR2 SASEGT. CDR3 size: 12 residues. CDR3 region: CASSTGGFEQYF. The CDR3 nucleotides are TGTGCCAGCAGCACAGGGGGCTTCGAGCAGTACTTC.

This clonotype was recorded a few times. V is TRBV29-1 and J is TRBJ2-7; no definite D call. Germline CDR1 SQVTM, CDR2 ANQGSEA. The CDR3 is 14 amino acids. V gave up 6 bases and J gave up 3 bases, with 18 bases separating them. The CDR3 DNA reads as TGCAGCGTCGCCACGGGTCAGCCGGGCTACGAGCAGTACTTC. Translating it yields CSVATGQPGYEQYF.

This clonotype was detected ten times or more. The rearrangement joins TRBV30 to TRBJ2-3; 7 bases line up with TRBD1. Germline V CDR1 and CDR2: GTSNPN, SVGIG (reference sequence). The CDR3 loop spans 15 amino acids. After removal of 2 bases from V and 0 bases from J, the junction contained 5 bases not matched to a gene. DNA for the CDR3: TGTGCCTGGAGTCGGACAGGCCTTAGCACAGATACGCAGTATTTT. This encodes CAWSRTGLSTDTQYF.

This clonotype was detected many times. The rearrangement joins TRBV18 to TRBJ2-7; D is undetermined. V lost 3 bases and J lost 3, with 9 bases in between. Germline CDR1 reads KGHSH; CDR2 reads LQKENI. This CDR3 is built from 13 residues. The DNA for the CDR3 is TGTGCCAGCTCACCCCGGTCAGACTACGAGCAGTACTTC. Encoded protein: CASSPRSDYEQYF.

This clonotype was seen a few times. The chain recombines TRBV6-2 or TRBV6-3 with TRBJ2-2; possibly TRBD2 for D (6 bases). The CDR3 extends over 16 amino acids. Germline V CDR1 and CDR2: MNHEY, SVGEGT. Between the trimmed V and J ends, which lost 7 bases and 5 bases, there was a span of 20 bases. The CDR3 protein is CASITPQRAVTGELFF. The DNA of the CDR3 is TGTGCCAGCATTACCCCCCAGCGGGCGGTTACCGGGGAGCTGTTTTTT.

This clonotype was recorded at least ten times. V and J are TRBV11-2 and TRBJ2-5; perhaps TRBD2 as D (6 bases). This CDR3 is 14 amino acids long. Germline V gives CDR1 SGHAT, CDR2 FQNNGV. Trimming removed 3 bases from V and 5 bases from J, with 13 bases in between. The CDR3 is CASSFTGGRETQYF. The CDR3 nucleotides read TGTGCCAGCAGCTTTACCGGAGGGAGGGAGACCCAGTACTTC.